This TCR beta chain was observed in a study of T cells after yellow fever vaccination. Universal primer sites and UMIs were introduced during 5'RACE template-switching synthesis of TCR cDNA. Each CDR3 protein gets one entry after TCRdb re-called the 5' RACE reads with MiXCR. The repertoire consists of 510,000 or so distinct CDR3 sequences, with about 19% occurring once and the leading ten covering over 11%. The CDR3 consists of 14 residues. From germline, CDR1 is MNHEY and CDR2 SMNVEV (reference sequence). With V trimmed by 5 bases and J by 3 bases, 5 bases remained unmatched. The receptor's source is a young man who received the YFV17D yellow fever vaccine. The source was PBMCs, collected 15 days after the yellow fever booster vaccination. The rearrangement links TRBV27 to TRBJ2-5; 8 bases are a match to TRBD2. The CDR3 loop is CASSPAGAEETQYF. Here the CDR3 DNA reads TGTGCCAGCAGTCCAGCGGGAGCTGAAGAGACCCAGTACTTC.